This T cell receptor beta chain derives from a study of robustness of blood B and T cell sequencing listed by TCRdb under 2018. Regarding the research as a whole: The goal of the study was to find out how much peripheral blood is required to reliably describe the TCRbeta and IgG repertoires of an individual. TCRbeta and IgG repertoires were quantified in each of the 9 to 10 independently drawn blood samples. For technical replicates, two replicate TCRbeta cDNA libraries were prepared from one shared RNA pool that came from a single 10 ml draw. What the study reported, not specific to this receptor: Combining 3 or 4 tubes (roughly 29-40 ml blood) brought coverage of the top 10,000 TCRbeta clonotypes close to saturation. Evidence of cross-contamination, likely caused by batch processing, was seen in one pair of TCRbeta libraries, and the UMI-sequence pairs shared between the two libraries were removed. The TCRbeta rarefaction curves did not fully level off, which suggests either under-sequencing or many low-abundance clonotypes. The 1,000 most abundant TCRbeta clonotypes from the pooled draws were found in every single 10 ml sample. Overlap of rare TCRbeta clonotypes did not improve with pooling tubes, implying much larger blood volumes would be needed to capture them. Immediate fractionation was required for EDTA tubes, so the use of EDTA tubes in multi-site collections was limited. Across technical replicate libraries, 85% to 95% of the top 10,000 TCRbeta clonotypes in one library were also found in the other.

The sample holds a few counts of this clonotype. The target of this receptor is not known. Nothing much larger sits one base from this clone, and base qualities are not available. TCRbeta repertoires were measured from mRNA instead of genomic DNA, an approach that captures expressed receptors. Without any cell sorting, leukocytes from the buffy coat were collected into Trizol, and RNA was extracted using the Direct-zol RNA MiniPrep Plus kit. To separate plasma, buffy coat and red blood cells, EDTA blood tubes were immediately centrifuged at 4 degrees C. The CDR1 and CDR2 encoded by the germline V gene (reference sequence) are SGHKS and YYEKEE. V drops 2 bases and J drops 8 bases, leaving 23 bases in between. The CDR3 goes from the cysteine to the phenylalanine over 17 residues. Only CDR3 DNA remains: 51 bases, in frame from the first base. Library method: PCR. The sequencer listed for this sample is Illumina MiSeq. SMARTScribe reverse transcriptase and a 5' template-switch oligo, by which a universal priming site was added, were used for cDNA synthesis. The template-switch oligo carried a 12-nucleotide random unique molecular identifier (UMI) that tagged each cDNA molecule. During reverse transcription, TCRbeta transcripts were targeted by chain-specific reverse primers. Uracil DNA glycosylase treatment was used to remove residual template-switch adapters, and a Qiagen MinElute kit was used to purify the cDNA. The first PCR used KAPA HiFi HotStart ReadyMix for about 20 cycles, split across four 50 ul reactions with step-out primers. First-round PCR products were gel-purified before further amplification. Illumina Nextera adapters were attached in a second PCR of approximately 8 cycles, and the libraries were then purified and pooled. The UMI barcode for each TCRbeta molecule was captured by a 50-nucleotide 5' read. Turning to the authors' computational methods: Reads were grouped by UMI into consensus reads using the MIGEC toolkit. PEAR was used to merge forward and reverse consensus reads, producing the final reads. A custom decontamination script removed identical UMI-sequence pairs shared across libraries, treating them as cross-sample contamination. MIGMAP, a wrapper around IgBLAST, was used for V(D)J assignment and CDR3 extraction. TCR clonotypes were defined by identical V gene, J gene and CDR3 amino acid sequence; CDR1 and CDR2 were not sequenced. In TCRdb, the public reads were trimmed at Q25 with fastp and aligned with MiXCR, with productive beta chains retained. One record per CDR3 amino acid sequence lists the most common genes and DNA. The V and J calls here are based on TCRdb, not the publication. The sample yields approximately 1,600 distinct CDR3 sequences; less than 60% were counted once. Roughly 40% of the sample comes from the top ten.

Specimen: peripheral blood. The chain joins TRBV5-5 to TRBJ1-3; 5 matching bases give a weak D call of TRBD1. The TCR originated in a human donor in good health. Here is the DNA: TGTGCCAGCAGCTTAGGGGACCCCGCGGGAGCAAGATACACCATATATTTT. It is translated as CASSLGDPAGARYTIYF.